This T cell receptor beta chain was sequenced for a study of CD8+CD57+ T cells in acquired aplastic anemia (dated by TCRdb to the late 2010s). Concerning the study at large: On average, sorted CD4+ and CD8+ cells yielded 3.2 ug of extracted DNA, with a range of roughly 0.18 to 30 ug. A CD8+CD57+ expansion meant a frequency higher than the mean frequency seen in healthy subjects. On the study overall, not on this receptor specifically: Although roughly 29 CD8+ CDR3 sequences were shared by patients and controls, these sequences appeared highly expressed in patients and within the immunodominant clones of patients. Between patients and healthy controls, no significant difference in CD8+ Simpson's diversity was found (P=0.060).

Expansion of CD8+CD57+ cells had been shown by flow cytometry in the patients chosen for sequencing. All patients had severe acquired aplastic anemia diagnosed by International Study of Aplastic Anemia and Agranulocytosis and Camitta criteria. No therapy had been received by the patients at the time of blood sampling. In this study, sorted CD4+ and CD8+ T cells from the blood of healthy subjects and of severe aplastic anemia patients had their TCR repertoires deep-sequenced. In the USA, patient enrollment took place under clinicaltrials.gov protocols 00001620, 01623167, 00001397, 00071045, 00081523 and 00961064. Ficoll-Paque density gradient centrifugation was used to isolate peripheral blood mononuclear cells. CD4+ and CD8+ T cells were sorted by FACS or magnetic beads before DNA extraction. Genomic DNA was used as template for profiling of TCR beta VDJ combinations and CDR3 sequences. TCR repertoire sequencing was run on an Illumina HiSeq 2000. The original pipeline was this. TRBV/TRBJ rearrangement plots, CDR3 size and DJ length profiles, and Simpson's diversity index were used to evaluate the repertoires. The most abundant DNA sequence in the deep sequencing data was defined as the immunodominant clone. CDR3 amino acid sequences were screened for sharing across subjects and compared with published repertoires and the VDJdb database. TCRdb's own reprocessing of the public reads used fastp at Q25 and MiXCR and kept productive beta chains. Rows are unified per CDR3 protein, each entry keeping the most common DNA and genes. The V and J calls and clone size are TCRdb's, not the authors'. The sample table contains 260,000 or so distinct CDR3 sequences; only one count was recorded for 40% to 50% of them. 6.5% to 8% of the sample is held by the ten biggest clonotypes.

The junction shows trimming of 4 bases on V and 4 bases on J, plus 7 bases between the germline ends. Reading the germline V gene gives CDR1 LGHNA and CDR2 YNFKEQ. The CDR3 spans 12 residues, from the cysteine through the phenylalanine. Only the CDR3 DNA is retained, 36 bases long and in frame from the first base. This clonotype was counted at least ten times. The antigen it binds to is not known. No base qualities exist here, and no much larger clone lies one base off it. Sequenced: sorted CD4+, CD8+, or CD8+CD57+ T cells (not recorded which) from PBMCs. The source is a human donor with aplastic anemia. Here the chain combines TRBV4-2 and TRBJ1-1; there is no confident call for the D gene. The nucleotide sequence reads TGTGCCAGCAGCCTTACCTTCACTGAAGCTTTCTTT. This gives the protein CASSLTFTEAFF.